Sequencing of this TCR beta chain was carried out in a study of T-cell reconstitution after alpha-beta-depleted transplantation in children. Many counts were recorded for this clonotype. Germline CDR1 reads LGHNA; CDR2 reads YSLEER. V shed 3 bases and J 6 bases; nucleotides not matched to a gene: 5. CDR3 length: 15 amino acids. Preparing the TCRbeta library involved the use of unique molecular identifiers. TCRdb reprocessed the PCR reads via MiXCR and lists one record per CDR3 protein. The repertoire holds roughly 70,000 distinct CDR3 sequences, with roughly 5% as singletons. This specimen consisted of PBMCs, mostly from graft donor cells, obtained 180 days after TCRalphabeta/CD19-depleted stem cell transplant. The chain combines TRBV4-3 with TRBJ1-6, with 7 bases aligning to TRBD1. The source is a boy less than two years old who had a stem cell transplant for acute myeloid leukemia, so the T cells may come from the graft donor. CDR3: CASSHGTEVNSPLHF. CDR3 bases: TGCGCCAGCAGCCACGGGACAGAGGTTAATTCACCCCTCCACTTT.